One and the same sample provided the 11 T cell receptor beta chains below, sequenced in a study of blood T cell repertoires in COVID-19. Assay used: immunoSEQ multiplex PCR; TCRdb lists only in-frame clones, some missing. This table has about 220,000 clones, around 86% appearing once. Input material: peripheral blood. Receptors were obtained from a woman in her 30s who had recovered from COVID-19.

V is TRBV2 and J is TRBJ2-3; tentatively, D is TRBD2 (6 bases). The germline V gene encodes CDR1 SNHLY and CDR2 FYNNEI. The V and J ends lost 0 bases and 4 bases respectively, with 14 bases between them. The CDR3 consists of 16 residues. CDR3 region: CASSEAQLAASDTQYF. The CDR3 DNA reads as TGTGCCAGCAGTGAAGCGCAACTAGCTGCGTCAGATACGCAGTATTTT.

The genes are TRBV13 and TRBJ1-2; TRBD1 agrees at 7 bases. J was trimmed by 0 bases and V by 5 bases; bases with no gene match: 6. The CDR3 contains 15 residues. The V gene's germline CDR1 is PRHDT and CDR2 FYEKMQ (reference sequence). In DNA form, the CDR3 reads TGTGCCAGCAGCATCAGGGGGGCAGCTAACTATGGCTACACCTTC. Amino acids: CASSIRGAANYGYTF.

The rearrangement links TRBV10-1 to TRBJ2-5; 11 bases align to TRBD2. V gave up 4 bases and J gave up 5 bases; unmatched junction bases: 9. Germline lookup yields CDR1 WNHNN and CDR2 SYGVQD (reference sequence). The CDR3 sequence is 16 residues long. CDR3 nucleotide sequence: TGCGCCAGCAGTGGCCATAGCGGGGGGGCCTGGGAGACCCAGTACTTC. Translating it yields CASSGHSGGAWETQYF.

The V call is TRBV18, the J call TRBJ2-5; 7 bases align to TRBD1. Germline values: CDR1 KGHSH, CDR2 LQKENI. V gave up 4 bases and J gave up 4 bases; unmatched junction bases: 6. The CDR3 length is 14 residues. The CDR3 DNA is TGTGCCAGCTCACTGTCGGCAGGGGGAGAGACCCAGTACTTC. Its protein product is CASSLSAGGETQYF.

This chain links TRBV3-1 (or the pseudogene TRBV3-2) with TRBJ2-7; 10 bases agree with TRBD1. Germline V gene sequence: CDR1 LGHDT, CDR2 YNNKEL (reference sequence). V lost 4 bases to trimming and J lost 6 bases; unmatched junction nucleotides: 6. The CDR3 length is 14 residues. CDR3 residues: CASSPGTGEGEQYF. The DNA for the CDR3 is TGTGCCAGCAGCCCCGGGACAGGGGAAGGCGAGCAGTACTTC.

The chain has TRBV7-8 and TRBJ2-7; no definite D call. The CDR3 spans 11 residues. The germline gives CDR1 SGHVS, CDR2 FQNEAQ. V was shortened by 6 bases and J by 5 bases, with 8 bases between the two germline ends. The CDR3 coding sequence is TGTGCCAGCAGTCCCCTACACGAGCAGTACTTC. Translated: CASSPLHEQYF.

The CDR3, as DNA: TGTGCCAGCAGCCCAGAGGCCGGGGAGACCCAGTACTTC. Its translation: CASSPEAGETQYF. This chain links TRBV11-3 with TRBJ2-5; D is uncertain. Trimming took 5 bases from V and 5 from J, leaving 12 bases between them. The CDR3 has 13 amino acids. Germline CDR1 and CDR2: SGHNT and YENEEA.

The chain links TRBV19 to TRBJ2-5; 11 bases match TRBD2. After removal of 3 bases from V and 4 bases from J, the junction contained 4 bases not matched to a gene. Germline V CDR1 and CDR2: LNHDA, SQIVND (reference sequence). This CDR3 spans 15 amino acids. CDR3 residues: CASSMRLAGPETQYF. CDR3 nucleotide sequence: TGTGCCAGTAGTATGAGACTAGCGGGGCCAGAGACCCAGTACTTC.

Details on this clone: The same CDR3 can be traced to other DNA sequences in this sample. The chain couples TRBV9 to TRBJ1-6; D might be TRBD1 (6 bases). Trimming left V 2 bases short and J 6 bases short, with 9 bases between. From germline, CDR1 is SGDLS and CDR2 YYNGEE. This CDR3 comprises 14 residues. The CDR3 DNA reads as TGTGCCAGCAGCGTTGGGGGCGTTAATTCACCCCTCCACTTT. Protein sequence: CASSVGGVNSPLHF.

J is TRBJ1-1 and V is TRBV5-1; D perhaps matches TRBD1 (5 bases). V was trimmed by 0 bases and J by 8 bases, leaving 8 bases between them. Germline values: CDR1 SGHRS, CDR2 YFSETQ. The CDR3 totals 12 residues. The CDR3 is CASSLVRGEAFF. The CDR3 bases are TGCGCCAGCAGCTTGGTTCGGGGGGAAGCTTTCTTT.

The chain has TRBV6-6 and TRBJ2-1, with 10 bases matching TRBD1. CDR1 and CDR2 (germline): MNHNY, SVGAGI (reference sequence). This CDR3 spans 15 amino acids. The V segment lost 5 bases and the J segment 2 bases; nucleotides outside the gene matches: 3. In DNA form, the CDR3 reads TGTGCCAGCAGTGACAGGGGGCCCACCTACAATGAGCAGTTCTTC. Residues: CASSDRGPTYNEQFF.